The sequence of this TCR beta chain was determined in a study of cytomegalovirus exposure and HLA in healthy donors. The PCR used 60 Vbeta and 13 Jbeta primers. Generated by immunoSEQ multiplex PCR, the TCRdb table keeps only in-frame clones and is missing some. The sample gives about 100,000 clones, roughly 77% of which show up once; about 6.8% is in the top ten. The clonotype was recovered from a man under 40 in good health and CMV-seronegative. Material: PBMCs.

CDR3 coding DNA: TGTGCCAGCAGCCAATCAAGGGGCCGCACTAAGACGAGAGATACGCAGTATTTT. It codes for CASSQSRGRTKTRDTQYF. This chain connects TRBV16 to TRBJ2-3, with D perhaps matching TRBD1 (5 bases). The CDR3 has 18 residues. The germline V gene has CDR1 KGHSY and CDR2 FQNENV. V dropped 0 bases and J dropped 5 bases, with 21 bases sitting between them.